The clone carrying this T cell receptor beta chain was counted only a few times. Its matching antigen is unknown. There are 11 residues in the CDR3. V shed 2 bases and J shed 6 bases, with 3 bases lying between them. Germline V gene sequence: CDR1 SGHNT, CDR2 YYREEE (reference sequence). The sample originates from a study of cytotoxic CD8 clonotypes in ibrutinib-treated CLL. As for the study in general: After median about 71 months, approximately 14 stayed in remission, approximately twelve progressed; responses about 24 partial, 2 complete. Points from the study as a whole: Patients had baseline clonality above age-matched healthy donors, and this clonality moved with circulating CD8+ T-cell counts. There were few public clonotypes, and on treatment they contracted or stayed stable.

Generated by immunoSEQ multiplex PCR, the TCRdb table keeps only in-frame clones and is missing some. The sample shows tens of thousands of clones, approximately 51% of them seen only once. Sequenced material: PBMCs, taken after 12 months of ibrutinib treatment. The V and J genes are TRBV5-4 and TRBJ1-5; D not certain. The clonotype comes from a human donor with chronic lymphocytic leukemia. The DNA of the CDR3 is TGTGCCAGCAGCTTAAGTCAGCCCCAGCATTTT. This codes for CASSLSQPQHF.